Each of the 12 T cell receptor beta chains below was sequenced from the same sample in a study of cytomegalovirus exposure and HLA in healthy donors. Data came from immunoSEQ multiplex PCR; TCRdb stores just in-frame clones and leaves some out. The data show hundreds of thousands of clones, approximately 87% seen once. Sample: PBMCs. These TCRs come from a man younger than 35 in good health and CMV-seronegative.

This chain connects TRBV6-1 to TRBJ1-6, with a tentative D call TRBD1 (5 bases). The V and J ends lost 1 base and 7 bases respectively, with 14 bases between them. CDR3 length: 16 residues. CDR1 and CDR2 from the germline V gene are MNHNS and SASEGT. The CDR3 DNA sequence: TGTGCCAGCAGTGAAGTGGGGCAGGGAGGGAATTCACCCCTCCACTTT. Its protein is CASSEVGQGGNSPLHF.

CDR3 sequence reads: CASSHEPGATGETQYF. The CDR3, as DNA: TGCGCCAGCAGCCACGAACCCGGCGCGACAGGGGAGACCCAGTACTTC. The chain is built from TRBV4-3 and TRBJ2-5; 7 bases are a match to TRBD1. Germline trimming cut 3 bases from V and 5 bases from J; bases unmatched to any gene: 12. Per germline, CDR1 LGHNA and CDR2 YSLEER. This CDR3 is built from 16 residues.

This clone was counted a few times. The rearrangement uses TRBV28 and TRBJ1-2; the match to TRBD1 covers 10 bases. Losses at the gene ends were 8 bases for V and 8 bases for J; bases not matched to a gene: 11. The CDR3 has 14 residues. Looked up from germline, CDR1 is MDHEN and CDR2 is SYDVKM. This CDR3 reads CASRMGQGISGYTF. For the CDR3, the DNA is TGTGCCAGCCGGATGGGACAGGGGATCTCGGGCTACACCTTC.

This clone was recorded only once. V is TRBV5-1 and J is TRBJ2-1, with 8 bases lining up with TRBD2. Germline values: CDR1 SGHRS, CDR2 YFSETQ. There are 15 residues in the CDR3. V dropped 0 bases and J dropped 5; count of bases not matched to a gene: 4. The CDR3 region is CASSLGPTSDNEQFF. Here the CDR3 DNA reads TGCGCCAGCAGCTTGGGGCCGACTAGCGACAATGAGCAGTTCTTC.

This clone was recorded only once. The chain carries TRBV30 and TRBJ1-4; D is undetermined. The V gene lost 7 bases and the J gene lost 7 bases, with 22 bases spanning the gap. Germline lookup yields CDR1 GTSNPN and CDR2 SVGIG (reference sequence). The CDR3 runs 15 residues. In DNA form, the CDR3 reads TGTGCCTTACGAGGGAGGGCCTGGATCGGTGAAAAACTGTTTTTT. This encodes CALRGRAWIGEKLFF.

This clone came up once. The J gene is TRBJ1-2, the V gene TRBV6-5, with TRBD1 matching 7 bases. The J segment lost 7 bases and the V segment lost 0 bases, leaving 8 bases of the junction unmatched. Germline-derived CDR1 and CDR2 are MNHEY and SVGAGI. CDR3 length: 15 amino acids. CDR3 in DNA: TGTGCCAGCAGTTACTCGGAGGGGACAGAGTTTGGCTACACCTTC. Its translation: CASSYSEGTEFGYTF.

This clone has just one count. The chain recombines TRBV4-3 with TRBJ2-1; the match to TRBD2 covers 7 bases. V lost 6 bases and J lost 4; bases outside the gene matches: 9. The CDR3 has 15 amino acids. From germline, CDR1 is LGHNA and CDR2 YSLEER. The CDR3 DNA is TGCGCCAGCAGACTCCCCCGGACTAGGTACAATGAGCAGTTCTTC. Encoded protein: CASRLPRTRYNEQFF.

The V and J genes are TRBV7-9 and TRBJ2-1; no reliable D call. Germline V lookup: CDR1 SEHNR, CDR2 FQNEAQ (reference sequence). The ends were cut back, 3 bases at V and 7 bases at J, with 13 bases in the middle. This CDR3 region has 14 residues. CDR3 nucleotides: TGTGCCAGCAGCTTCACTCGATCCCCGAATGAGCAGTTCTTC. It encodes CASSFTRSPNEQFF.

Here the CDR3 reads CSVKLGTGAYSNQPQHF. The CDR3 DNA reads TGCAGCGTTAAATTGGGGACAGGAGCCTATAGCAATCAGCCCCAGCATTTT. This chain connects TRBV29-1 to TRBJ1-5; 8 nucleotides align to TRBD1. The CDR3 is 17 amino acids. Germline CDR1 reads SQVTM; CDR2 reads ANQGSEA. With V trimmed by 5 bases and J by 0 bases, 12 bases remained unmatched.

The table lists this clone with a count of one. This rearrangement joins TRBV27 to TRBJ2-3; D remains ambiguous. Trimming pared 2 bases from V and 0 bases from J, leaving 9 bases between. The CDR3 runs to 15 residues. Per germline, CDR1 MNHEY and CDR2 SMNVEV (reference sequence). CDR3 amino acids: CASSLKAGSTDTQYF. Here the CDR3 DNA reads TGTGCCAGCAGTTTAAAAGCCGGTAGCACAGATACGCAGTATTTT.

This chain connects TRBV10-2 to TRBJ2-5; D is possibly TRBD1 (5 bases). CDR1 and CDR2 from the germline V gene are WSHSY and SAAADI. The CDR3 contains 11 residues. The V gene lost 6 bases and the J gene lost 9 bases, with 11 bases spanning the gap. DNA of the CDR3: TGCGCCAGCAGGGATCGACAGTCCCAGTACTTC. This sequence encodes CASRDRQSQYF.

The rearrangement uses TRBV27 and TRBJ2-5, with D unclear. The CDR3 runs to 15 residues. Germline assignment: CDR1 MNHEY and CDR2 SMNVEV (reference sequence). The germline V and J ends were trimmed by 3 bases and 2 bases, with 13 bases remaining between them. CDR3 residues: CASSFRFMYQETQYF. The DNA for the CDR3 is TGTGCCAGCAGTTTCCGTTTTATGTATCAAGAGACCCAGTACTTC.